This entry is about one TCR beta chain. Its antigen is currently unknown. Looked up from germline, CDR1 is SGHVS and CDR2 is FNYEAQ. This CDR3 has 13 residues. V was cut by 1 base and J by 2 bases, with 5 bases left in between. Using immunoSEQ multiplex PCR, the repertoire was profiled, and TCRdb retains in-frame clones only, with some absent. The table shows more than 80,000 clones, with approximately 90% occurring only once. The data derive from a study of T cell responses to AZD1222 COVID-19 vaccine. Study context: Second doses at about 4 or about 12 weeks were pooled. Study-wide results and caveats: Donors were chiefly white British, with a greater number of females, and clonal diversity was perhaps underestimated. Breadth and depth of Spike-specific TCRs rose after two AZD1222 doses.

The clonotype originates from an adult in good health. This rearrangement joins TRBV7-6 to TRBJ1-1; D unresolved. Here the sequenced sample was peripheral blood, taken on day 0 of AZD1222 vaccination. CDR3 in DNA: TGTGCCAGCAGCTTAGGGTTTAACACTGAAGCTTTCTTT. This encodes CASSLGFNTEAFF.